The 8 T cell receptor beta chains below all came from one sample that was sequenced in a study of blood T cell repertoires in COVID-19. The method was immunoSEQ multiplex PCR; TCRdb's version includes in-frame clones alone and lacks a portion of them. The table shows around 100,000 clones, with approximately 85% occurring only once. Sequencing input: peripheral blood. These TCRs come from a woman aged 55-70 years with acute or convalescent COVID-19.

This clone has only a few counts. The chain has TRBV2 and TRBJ2-7; D gene ambiguous. CDR1 SNHLY and CDR2 FYNNEI come from the germline V gene. Deletions cut 5 bases from V and 3 bases from J, with 8 bases between. This CDR3 spans 12 amino acids. CDR3 sequence (DNA): TGTGCCAGCAGTTTCCAACACTACGAGCAGTACTTC. It codes for CASSFQHYEQYF.

The rearrangement uses TRBV24-1 and TRBJ1-3; D not resolved. In germline, CDR1 is KGHDR, CDR2 SFDVKD. This CDR3 is built from 12 residues. V was trimmed by 5 bases and J by 4 bases, leaving 5 bases between them. CDR3 amino acids: CATSAGGNTIYF. CDR3 coding DNA: TGTGCCACCAGTGCGGGAGGAAACACCATATATTTT.

The chain couples TRBV4-1 to TRBJ2-1, with D possibly matching TRBD2 (5 bases). Germline V CDR1 and CDR2: MGHRA, YSYEKL. The CDR3 is 16 residues long. Trimming stripped 0 bases from V and 8 bases from J, with 17 bases between. In DNA form, the CDR3 reads TGCGCCAGCAGCCAAGATCCTAGCCGGAGCGGCGATGAGCAGTTCTTC. Amino acids: CASSQDPSRSGDEQFF.

The genes are TRBV7-6 and TRBJ2-5; TRBD2 matches 8 bases. CDR3 size: 16 residues. J was trimmed by 6 bases and V by 5 bases; bases with no gene match: 14. CDR1 and CDR2 from the germline V gene are SGHVS and FNYEAQ. CDR3 in DNA: TGTGCCAGCAGCCCCCCCGGGACTAGGGCTCAGCAGACCCAGTACTTC. The encoded protein is CASSPPGTRAQQTQYF.

V and J are TRBV5-1 and TRBJ2-1; no clear D gene. V lost 4 bases to trimming and J lost 1 base, with 9 bases between them. The CDR3 covers 14 residues. The germline V gene encodes CDR1 SGHRS and CDR2 YFSETQ. The CDR3 spells CASSPVVSYNEQFF. CDR3 nucleotides: TGCGCCAGCAGCCCTGTAGTATCCTACAATGAGCAGTTCTTC.

The gene calls are TRBV7-6 and TRBJ2-5, with 9 positions matching TRBD1. V shed 5 bases and J 2 bases; nucleotides not matched to a gene: 6. The CDR3 length is 15 residues. The germline gives CDR1 SGHVS, CDR2 FNYEAQ. The CDR3 reads CASSAGTGRQETQYF. DNA for the CDR3: TGTGCCAGCAGCGCCGGGACAGGGAGACAAGAGACCCAGTACTTC.

The chain is built from TRBV7-9 and TRBJ2-7; 7 nucleotides line up with TRBD1. V gave up 0 bases and J gave up 4 bases; unmatched junction bases: 3. The CDR3 runs to 14 residues. Germline CDR1 is SEHNR and CDR2 is FQNEAQ (reference sequence). The CDR3, as DNA: TGTGCCAGCAGCTTAGCAGGGGGCGCATACGAGCAGTACTTC. Residues: CASSLAGGAYEQYF.

The chain employs TRBV7-8 and TRBJ2-7; 8 nucleotides align to TRBD1. Losses at the gene ends were 2 bases for V and 5 bases for J; bases not matched to a gene: 2. The CDR3 runs 13 residues. Germline lookup yields CDR1 SGHVS and CDR2 FQNEAQ. The CDR3 region has the DNA TGTGCCAGCAGCTTAAGACAGGGGAACGAGCAGTACGTC. Amino acid sequence: CASSLRQGNEQYV.